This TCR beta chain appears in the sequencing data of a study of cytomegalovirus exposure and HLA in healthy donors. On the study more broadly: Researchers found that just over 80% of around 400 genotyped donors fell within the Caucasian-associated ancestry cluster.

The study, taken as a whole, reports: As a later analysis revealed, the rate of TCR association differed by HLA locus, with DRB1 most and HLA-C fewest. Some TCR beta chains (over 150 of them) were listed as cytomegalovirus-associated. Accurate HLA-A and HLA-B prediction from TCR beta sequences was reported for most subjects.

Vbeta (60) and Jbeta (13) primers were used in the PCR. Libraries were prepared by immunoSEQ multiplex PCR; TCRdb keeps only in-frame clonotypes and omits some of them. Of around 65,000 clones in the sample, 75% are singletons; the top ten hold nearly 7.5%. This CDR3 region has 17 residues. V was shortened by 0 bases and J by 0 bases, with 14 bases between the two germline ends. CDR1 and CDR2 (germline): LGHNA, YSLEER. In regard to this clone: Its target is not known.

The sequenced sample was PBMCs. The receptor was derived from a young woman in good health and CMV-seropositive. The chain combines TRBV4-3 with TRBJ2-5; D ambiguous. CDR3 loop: CASSQDRPGGHQETQYF. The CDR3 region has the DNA TGCGCCAGCAGCCAAGATAGACCCGGTGGGCACCAAGAGACCCAGTACTTC.